This T cell receptor (beta chain) was sequenced for a study of blood T cells in healthy people across ages. Overall study findings and caveats: Age advanced and TCR beta diversity per million T cells fell, roughly linearly. Naive and antigen-experienced cells could not be conclusively compared, given unsorted PBMCs.

The CDR3 contains 16 residues. In germline, CDR1 is LNHNV, CDR2 YYDKDF (reference sequence). The V gene lost 4 bases and the J gene lost 0 bases, with 13 bases spanning the gap. It was with a sample-barcoded 5' primer and a J-beta primer mix that a second PCR of roughly 6 to 12 cycles was run. Samples each returned at least 3 million CDR3-containing paired-end reads. TCRdb redid the calling of the 5' RACE reads with MiXCR, one entry per CDR3 protein. The sample holds 780,000 or so distinct CDR3 sequences; around 50% are singletons and the top ten take roughly 25%. Comment on this clonotype: Its matching antigen is unknown.

The sample was blood. This chain uses TRBV15 with TRBJ1-5; D is ambiguous. The receptor comes from a man aged 40-49 years in good health. DNA for the CDR3: TGTGCCACCAGCATCCCCCCGGGCCCTAGCAATCAGCCCCAGCATTTT. Protein product: CATSIPPGPSNQPQHF.